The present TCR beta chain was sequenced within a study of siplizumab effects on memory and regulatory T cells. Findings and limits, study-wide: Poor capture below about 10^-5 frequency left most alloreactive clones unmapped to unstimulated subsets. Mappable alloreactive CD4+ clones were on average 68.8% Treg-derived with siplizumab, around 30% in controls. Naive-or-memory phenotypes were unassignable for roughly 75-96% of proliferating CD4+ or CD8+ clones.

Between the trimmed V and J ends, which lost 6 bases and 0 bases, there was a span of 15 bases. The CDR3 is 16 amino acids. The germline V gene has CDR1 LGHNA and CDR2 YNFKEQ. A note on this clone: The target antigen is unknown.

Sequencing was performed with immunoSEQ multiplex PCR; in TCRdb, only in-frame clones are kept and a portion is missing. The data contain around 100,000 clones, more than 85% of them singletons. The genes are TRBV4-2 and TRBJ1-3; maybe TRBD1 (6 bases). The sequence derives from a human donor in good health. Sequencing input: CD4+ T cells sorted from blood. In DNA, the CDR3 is TGTGCCAGCAGACCTACGACAGGCGGCTCTGGAAACACCATATATTTT. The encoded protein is CASRPTTGGSGNTIYF.